This is a list of T cell receptor beta chains from one sample in a study of cytomegalovirus exposure and HLA in healthy donors. Data came from immunoSEQ multiplex PCR; TCRdb stores just in-frame clones and leaves some out. This table has approximately 150,000 clones, approximately 80% appearing once. The source material was PBMCs. These receptors came from a woman aged 40 to 55 in good health and CMV-seronegative. Each CDR3 is given with its conserved first and last residue. Each record gives: V gene, D gene, clone size, CDR3 length, J gene, CDR3 protein, CDR3 DNA. The D gene is left open where the match is weak. Where a row states a size, it is once, few, many or the class of an expanded clone; other rows omit it.

V: TRBV28; D: .; size: .; length: 16; J: TRBJ2-4; CDR3: CASRGGGFLAKNIQYF; DNA: TGTGCCAGCAGGGGAGGAGGATTTCTAGCCAAAAACATTCAGTACTTC
V: TRBV19; D: .; size: .; length: 15; J: TRBJ2-5; CDR3: CASSEIWTVQETQYF; DNA: TGTGCCAGTAGTGAAATTTGGACAGTCCAAGAGACCCAGTACTTC
V: TRBV18; D: .; size: .; length: 14; J: TRBJ1-2; CDR3: CASSPLPWESDYTF; DNA: TGTGCCAGCTCACCTTTACCCTGGGAGTCGGACTACACCTTC
V: TRBV5-1; D: .; size: few; length: 15; J: TRBJ1-2; CDR3: CASSLGHGQSNGYTF; DNA: TGCGCCAGCAGCTTGGGTCACGGACAGTCCAATGGCTACACCTTC
V: TRBV5-1; D: .; size: .; length: 14; J: TRBJ1-4; CDR3: CASSLPGGPEKLFF; DNA: TGCGCCAGCAGCTTGCCCGGGGGGCCTGAAAAACTGTTTTTT
V: TRBV18; D: .; size: .; length: 16; J: TRBJ1-2; CDR3: CASSPLGQNNNYGYTF; DNA: TGTGCCAGCTCACCATTAGGACAGAACAACAACTATGGCTACACCTTC
V: TRBV9; D: TRBD1; size: .; length: 15; J: TRBJ2-7; CDR3: CASSVEGAPPGEQYF; DNA: TGTGCCAGCAGCGTAGAGGGGGCCCCGCCTGGCGAGCAGTACTTC
V: TRBV6-6; D: TRBD1; size: .; length: 15; J: TRBJ2-7; CDR3: CASSYSGDSSYEQYF; DNA: TGTGCCAGCAGTTACTCGGGGGACAGCTCCTACGAGCAGTACTTC
V: TRBV6-6; D: .; size: .; length: 16; J: TRBJ2-5; CDR3: CASSYKTARIQETQYF; DNA: TGTGCCAGCAGTTACAAAACTGCGAGAATCCAAGAGACCCAGTACTTC
V: TRBV5-4; D: TRBD1; size: .; length: 15; J: TRBJ1-6; CDR3: CASSLGQGHASPLHF; DNA: TGTGCCAGCAGCCTGGGACAGGGGCACGCTTCACCCCTCCACTTT
V: TRBV5-1; D: .; size: .; length: 18; J: TRBJ2-1; CDR3: CASSLGAGGDTSINEQFF; DNA: TGCGCCAGCAGCTTGGGGGCTGGTGGGGACACATCTATCAATGAGCAGTTCTTC
V: TRBV5-1; D: .; size: few; length: 14; J: TRBJ1-1; CDR3: CASSDVRSSDEAFF; DNA: TGCGCCAGCAGCGACGTGAGGAGCTCCGATGAAGCTTTCTTT
V: TRBV19; D: .; size: few; length: 18; J: TRBJ2-2; CDR3: CASSIAGSNPVDTGELFF; DNA: TGTGCCAGTAGTATAGCGGGGAGCAACCCCGTTGATACCGGGGAGCTGTTTTTT
V: TRBV5-5; D: TRBD1; size: .; length: 14; J: TRBJ2-7; CDR3: CASSFVGQTYEQYF; DNA: TGTGCCAGCAGCTTTGTGGGACAGACCTACGAGCAGTACTTC
V: TRBV7-2; D: .; size: .; length: 16; J: TRBJ1-5; CDR3: CASSSRLGISNQPQHF; DNA: TGTGCCAGCAGCTCCAGGCTCGGGATTAGCAATCAGCCCCAGCATTTT
V: TRBV18; D: .; size: .; length: 13; J: TRBJ2-3; CDR3: CASSPGGTDTQYF; DNA: TGTGCCAGCTCACCAGGAGGCACAGATACGCAGTATTTT
V: TRBV18; D: .; size: .; length: 15; J: TRBJ2-4; CDR3: CASSPGLGGVDIQYF; DNA: TGTGCCAGCTCACCAGGTCTGGGAGGAGTGGACATTCAGTACTTC
V: TRBV30; D: .; size: .; length: 11; J: TRBJ1-2; CDR3: CAWRQGSGYTF; DNA: TGTGCCTGGAGGCAGGGGAGTGGCTACACCTTC
V: TRBV28; D: TRBD2; size: .; length: 13; J: TRBJ2-3; CDR3: CASSSGGADTQYF; DNA: TGTGCCAGCAGTTCCGGGGGGGCAGATACGCAGTATTTT
V: TRBV23-1; D: TRBD2; size: .; length: 19; J: TRBJ2-1; CDR3: CASSHFFTSGDARDNEQFF; DNA: TGCGCCAGCAGTCATTTTTTTACTAGCGGAGATGCTAGGGACAATGAGCAGTTCTTC
V: TRBV7-2; D: .; size: .; length: 15; J: TRBJ2-6; CDR3: CASSLSMSGANVLTF; DNA: TGTGCCAGCAGCTTATCAATGTCTGGGGCCAACGTCCTGACTTTC
V: TRBV5-4; D: .; size: .; length: 11; J: TRBJ2-5; CDR3: CASSLAGPQYF; DNA: TGTGCCAGCAGCTTGGCAGGGCCCCAGTACTTC
V: TRBV11-3; D: TRBD2; size: .; length: 15; J: TRBJ2-5; CDR3: CASSGQTSRAETQYF; DNA: TGTGCCAGCAGCGGTCAGACTAGCAGGGCGGAGACCCAGTACTTC
V: TRBV2; D: TRBD2; size: .; length: 15; J: TRBJ2-7; CDR3: CASTVAGVGAYEQYF; DNA: TGTGCCAGCACCGTAGCGGGAGTAGGCGCCTACGAGCAGTACTTC
V: TRBV5-4; D: TRBD2; size: once; length: 15; J: TRBJ2-7; CDR3: CASSSTSGRAYEQYF; DNA: TGTGCCAGCAGCTCGACTAGCGGGAGGGCCTACGAGCAGTACTTC
V: TRBV5-1; D: TRBD2; size: .; length: 15; J: TRBJ2-1; CDR3: CASSLVTSGNNEQFF; DNA: TGCGCCAGCAGCTTGGTGACTAGCGGGAACAATGAGCAGTTCTTC
V: TRBV4-2; D: TRBD1; size: .; length: 14; J: TRBJ2-1; CDR3: CASSQEGQHNEQFF; DNA: TGTGCCAGCAGCCAAGAGGGACAGCACAATGAGCAGTTCTTC
V: TRBV5-1; D: .; size: .; length: 15; J: TRBJ2-7; CDR3: CASSLRGSASYEQYF; DNA: TGCGCCAGCAGCTTAAGGGGATCGGCCTCCTACGAGCAGTACTTC
V: TRBV7-2; D: .; size: .; length: 14; J: TRBJ1-2; CDR3: CASSLRQTSYGYTF; DNA: TGTGCCAGCAGCTTAAGACAGACTTCCTATGGCTACACCTTC
V: TRBV27; D: .; size: .; length: 14; J: TRBJ1-3; CDR3: CASETGSSGNTIYF; DNA: TGTGCCAGCGAAACCGGGAGCTCTGGAAACACCATATATTTT
V: TRBV18; D: .; size: .; length: 16; J: TRBJ2-5; CDR3: CASSPFSTGYQETQYF; DNA: TGTGCCAGCTCACCATTCTCAACAGGATACCAAGAGACCCAGTACTTC
V: TRBV7-9; D: .; size: .; length: 14; J: TRBJ2-5; CDR3: CSSSLTVGLETQYF; DNA: TGTTCCAGCAGCTTAACGGTCGGGTTGGAGACCCAGTACTTC
V: TRBV2; D: TRBD1; size: once; length: 14; J: TRBJ1-5; CDR3: CASSRQGVNQPQHF; DNA: TGTGCCAGCAGTCGACAGGGCGTCAATCAGCCCCAGCATTTT
V: TRBV15; D: .; size: .; length: 13; J: TRBJ1-1; CDR3: CATSSHPNTEAFF; DNA: TGTGCCACCAGCAGCCATCCGAACACTGAAGCTTTCTTT
V: TRBV2; D: .; size: .; length: 12; J: TRBJ1-2; CDR3: CASSDESYGYTF; DNA: TGTGCCAGCAGTGATGAGAGCTATGGCTACACCTTC
V: TRBV19; D: .; size: .; length: 14; J: TRBJ2-7; CDR3: CASSEWGETYEQYF; DNA: TGTGCCAGTAGCGAGTGGGGGGAAACCTACGAGCAGTACTTC
V: TRBV9; D: TRBD2; size: .; length: 17; J: TRBJ2-3; CDR3: CASSVELRTSGTDTQYF; DNA: TGTGCCAGCAGCGTAGAGTTGAGAACTAGCGGCACAGATACGCAGTATTTT
V: TRBV19; D: TRBD2; size: .; length: 17; J: TRBJ2-2; CDR3: CASSIDHGSGVTGELFF; DNA: TGTGCCAGTAGTATAGATCACGGTAGCGGGGTGACCGGGGAGCTGTTTTTT
V: TRBV5-1; D: .; size: .; length: 15; J: TRBJ1-1; CDR3: CASSLITGGKTEAFF; DNA: TGCGCCAGCAGCCTAATAACGGGAGGGAAAACTGAAGCTTTCTTT
V: TRBV28; D: .; size: .; length: 15; J: TRBJ1-1; CDR3: CASSLSSGRAAEAFF; DNA: TGTGCCAGCAGTTTATCTAGCGGCAGGGCGGCTGAAGCTTTCTTT
V: TRBV9; D: .; size: .; length: 14; J: TRBJ1-5; CDR3: CASGEGRTNQPQHF; DNA: TGTGCCAGCGGTGAGGGCAGAACTAATCAGCCCCAGCATTTT
V: TRBV27; D: TRBD2; size: .; length: 13; J: TRBJ2-2; CDR3: CASSKRGTGELFF; DNA: TGTGCCAGCAGTAAGCGGGGGACCGGGGAGCTGTTTTTT
V: TRBV7-3; D: .; size: once; length: 17; J: TRBJ1-2; CDR3: CASTIKDFANEDYGYTF; DNA: TGTGCCAGCACCATCAAAGACTTCGCAAATGAAGACTATGGCTACACCTTC
V: TRBV6-5; D: .; size: .; length: 13; J: TRBJ1-2; CDR3: CASVSGKNYGYTF; DNA: TGTGCCAGCGTATCGGGAAAAAACTATGGCTACACCTTC
V: TRBV2; D: .; size: .; length: 13; J: TRBJ1-2; CDR3: CASSAQTSYGYTF; DNA: TGTGCCAGCAGTGCACAGACGTCCTATGGCTACACCTTC
V: TRBV7-6; D: TRBD2; size: once; length: 17; J: TRBJ2-2; CDR3: CASSLSTSGDYTGELFF; DNA: TGTGCCAGCAGCCTGTCGACTAGCGGGGATTACACCGGGGAGCTGTTTTTT
V: TRBV4-3; D: .; size: .; length: 18; J: TRBJ2-1; CDR3: CASSQGAWGPPAGNEQFF; DNA: TGCGCCAGCAGCCAAGGGGCCTGGGGCCCACCAGCAGGCAATGAGCAGTTCTTC
V: TRBV11-3; D: .; size: .; length: 14; J: TRBJ2-5; CDR3: CASSPEIAQETQYF; DNA: TGTGCCAGCAGCCCCGAGATAGCCCAAGAGACCCAGTACTTC
V: TRBV21-1; D: .; size: .; length: 19; J: TRBJ2-6; CDR3: CASSRRRTTKGSGANGLTF; DNA: TGTGCCAGCAGCAGACGAAGGACGACGAAGGGCTCTGGGGCCAACGGCCTGACTTTC
V: TRBV4-3; D: .; size: .; length: 13; J: TRBJ2-1; CDR3: CASSQGVSAEQFF; DNA: TGCGCCAGCAGCCAAGGGGTTAGCGCAGAGCAGTTCTTC
V: TRBV9; D: .; size: .; length: 15; J: TRBJ2-3; CDR3: CASSVELVPPDTQYF; DNA: TGTGCCAGCAGCGTAGAGTTAGTTCCCCCAGATACGCAGTATTTT
V: TRBV19; D: .; size: .; length: 15; J: TRBJ1-1; CDR3: CASSLTALVSTEAFF; DNA: TGTGCCAGTAGTTTGACAGCACTCGTGAGCACTGAAGCTTTCTTT
V: TRBV5-4; D: .; size: .; length: 17; J: TRBJ1-5; CDR3: CASSAHGGGLSNQPQHF; DNA: TGTGCCAGCAGCGCCCACGGGGGGGGACTTAGCAATCAGCCCCAGCATTTT
V: TRBV7-9; D: TRBD2; size: .; length: 15; J: TRBJ2-7; CDR3: CASSLPIGGSYEQYF; DNA: TGTGCCAGCAGCTTACCCATCGGGGGGAGCTACGAGCAGTACTTC
V: TRBV9; D: TRBD1; size: once; length: 15; J: TRBJ2-7; CDR3: CASSTGQGARDEQYF; DNA: TGTGCCAGCAGCACGGGACAGGGGGCAAGGGACGAGCAGTACTTC
V: TRBV7-9; D: .; size: .; length: 15; J: TRBJ1-2; CDR3: CASSQLDMWWYGYTF; DNA: TGTGCCAGCAGTCAATTGGACATGTGGTGGTATGGCTACACCTTC
V: TRBV4-2; D: .; size: few; length: 17; J: TRBJ2-3; CDR3: CASSQDSSLAGTDTQYF; DNA: TGTGCCAGCAGCCAAGATTCGAGTCTAGCAGGCACAGATACGCAGTATTTT